These T cell receptor beta chains were read from a single sample in a study of T cell repertoires in cytomegalovirus infection. A single record per CDR3 protein comes from TCRdb applying MiXCR to the reads. The data contain 310,000 or so distinct CDR3 sequences, roughly 24% of them seen just once; the ten biggest clones take up more than 11%. Sequencing was performed on PBMCs. The source is a human donor in good health (CMV status not recorded). Some clones in this sample may be carry-over from other donors' samples. CDR3s include the opening cysteine and the closing phenylalanine or tryptophan. D genes are given only for firm matches. Where a row states a size, it is once, few, many or the class of an expanded clone; other rows omit it.

V: TRBV5-6; size: few; D: TRBD1; J: TRBJ2-7; CDR3: CASSTRTGVYEQYF; DNA: TGTGCCAGCAGCACCAGGACAGGGGTCTACGAGCAGTACTTC
V: TRBV12-3/TRBV12-4; size: -; D: -; J: TRBJ2-2; CDR3: CASSSGVEGTGELFF; DNA: TGTGCCAGCAGTTCGGGGGTAGAAGGGACCGGGGAGCTGTTTTTT
V: TRBV6-2/TRBV6-3; size: many; D: TRBD1; J: TRBJ1-4; CDR3: CASTNERGTAREKLFF; DNA: TGTGCCAGCACCAACGAAAGGGGGACAGCGCGTGAAAAACTGTTTTTT
V: TRBV28; size: few; D: -; J: TRBJ2-2; CDR3: CASTGRAGELFF; DNA: TGTGCCAGCACCGGCAGGGCCGGGGAGCTGTTTTTT
V: TRBV7-6; size: -; D: TRBD1; J: TRBJ2-7; CDR3: CASSARTGGREQYF; DNA: TGTGCCAGCAGCGCCCGGACAGGGGGTCGGGAGCAGTACTTC
V: TRBV28; size: many; D: -; J: TRBJ2-5; CDR3: CASTAGGAQETQYF; DNA: TGTGCCAGCACCGCCGGCGGGGCACAAGAGACCCAGTACTTC
V: TRBV7-2; size: many; D: TRBD1; J: TRBJ1-1; CDR3: CASSSTPGQINTEAFF; DNA: TGTGCCAGCAGCTCTACCCCGGGACAGATAAACACTGAAGCTTTCTTT
V: TRBV7-2; size: many; D: -; J: TRBJ2-3; CDR3: CASSLSGGPHRDTQYF; DNA: TGTGCCAGCAGCTTAAGTGGTGGGCCCCATAGAGATACGCAGTATTTT
V: TRBV12-3/TRBV12-4; size: few; D: -; J: TRBJ1-3; CDR3: CASTLDSHSGNTIYF; DNA: TGTGCCAGCACCCTGGACAGTCACTCTGGAAACACCATATATTTT
V: TRBV4-1; size: -; D: TRBD1; J: TRBJ1-1; CDR3: CASRPTLQGSGNTEAFF; DNA: TGCGCCAGCAGACCTACTCTACAGGGGTCGGGGAACACTGAAGCTTTCTTT
V: TRBV29-1; size: few; D: -; J: TRBJ1-2; CDR3: CSVVGPLYGYTF; DNA: TGCAGCGTTGTAGGACCGCTTTATGGCTACACCTTC
V: TRBV7-2; size: -; D: TRBD2; J: TRBJ2-5; CDR3: CASSLSGSPETQYF; DNA: TGTGCCAGCAGCTTAAGCGGGAGTCCTGAGACCCAGTACTTC
V: TRBV5-4; size: few; D: TRBD1; J: TRBJ2-1; CDR3: CASSWDRSTRSYNEQFF; DNA: TGTGCCAGCAGCTGGGACAGGTCAACTCGCTCCTACAATGAGCAGTTCTTC
V: TRBV20-1; size: -; D: -; J: TRBJ1-5; CDR3: CSVTGKSNQPQHF; DNA: TGCAGTGTTACAGGGAAGAGCAATCAGCCCCAGCATTTT
V: TRBV10-1; size: few; D: TRBD1; J: TRBJ2-5; CDR3: CASSDGRGLRETQYF; DNA: TGCGCCAGCAGTGATGGCAGGGGGCTTCGAGAGACCCAGTACTTC
V: TRBV11-2; size: -; D: -; J: TRBJ2-5; CDR3: CASSLARAYQETQYF; DNA: TGTGCCAGCAGCTTGGCGAGAGCCTACCAAGAGACCCAGTACTTC
V: TRBV5-1; size: -; D: -; J: TRBJ1-6; CDR3: CASSLGGESPLHF; DNA: TGCGCCAGCAGCTTGGGGGGGGAATCACCCCTCCACTTT
V: TRBV7-2; size: many; D: TRBD2; J: TRBJ2-5; CDR3: CASSLGGTREETQYF; DNA: TGTGCCAGCAGCTTAGGTGGGACTAGGGAAGAGACCCAGTACTTC
V: TRBV29-1; size: -; D: -; J: TRBJ2-1; CDR3: CSVEGGGPYNEQFF; DNA: TGCAGCGTCGAAGGGGGGGGTCCCTACAATGAGCAGTTCTTC
V: TRBV12-3/TRBV12-4; size: -; D: -; J: TRBJ2-7; CDR3: CASSHPDQIYEQYF; DNA: TGTGCCAGCAGTCATCCGGACCAGATCTACGAGCAGTACTTC
V: TRBV7-9; size: few; D: -; J: TRBJ2-5; CDR3: CASSRGGYQETQYF; DNA: TGTGCCAGCAGCCGCGGCGGATACCAAGAGACCCAGTACTTC
V: TRBV5-6; size: -; D: -; J: TRBJ2-2; CDR3: CASSSVRGTGELFF; DNA: TGTGCCAGCAGCTCGGTCCGGGGAACCGGGGAGCTGTTTTTT
V: TRBV2; size: -; D: TRBD2; J: TRBJ2-1; CDR3: CASSRTSGRANEQFF; DNA: TGTGCCAGCAGTAGGACTAGCGGGAGGGCCAATGAGCAGTTCTTC
V: TRBV10-3; size: many; D: -; J: TRBJ2-3; CDR3: CAIGGYTDTQYF; DNA: TGTGCCATCGGCGGGTACACAGATACGCAGTATTTT
V: TRBV28; size: few; D: TRBD1; J: TRBJ1-5; CDR3: CASSTYSQGTHQPQHF; DNA: TGTGCCAGCAGTACCTACTCACAGGGGACCCATCAGCCCCAGCATTTT
V: TRBV11-1; size: few; D: TRBD1; J: TRBJ2-2; CDR3: CASSVGQGATTGELFF; DNA: TGTGCCAGCAGCGTGGGACAGGGGGCGACCACCGGGGAGCTGTTTTTT
V: TRBV7-8; size: many; D: TRBD2; J: TRBJ2-1; CDR3: CASSARTSGKRYNEQFF; DNA: TGTGCCAGCAGCGCGAGGACTAGCGGGAAAAGGTACAATGAGCAGTTCTTC
V: TRBV12-3/TRBV12-4; size: -; D: -; J: TRBJ1-5; CDR3: CASNLAEPEGPQHF; DNA: TGTGCCAGCAACCTCGCCGAACCCGAGGGGCCCCAGCATTTT
V: TRBV7-2; size: few; D: -; J: TRBJ1-5; CDR3: CASSFWFGQPQHF; DNA: TGTGCCAGCAGCTTTTGGTTCGGCCAGCCCCAGCATTTT
V: TRBV30; size: -; D: -; J: TRBJ1-2; CDR3: CAWSVRQDYGYTF; DNA: TGTGCCTGGAGTGTTCGGCAGGACTATGGCTACACCTTC
V: TRBV7-6; size: -; D: -; J: TRBJ2-3; CDR3: CASSLGPAAGTDTQYF; DNA: TGTGCCAGCAGTTTGGGGCCCGCGGCGGGCACAGATACGCAGTATTTT
V: TRBV6-1; size: -; D: -; J: TRBJ2-7; CDR3: CASSWGASYEQYF; DNA: TGTGCCAGCTCCTGGGGGGCCTCCTACGAGCAGTACTTC
V: TRBV4-1; size: many; D: -; J: TRBJ2-1; CDR3: CASSQGTTNTNEQFF; DNA: TGCGCCAGCAGCCAAGGGACTACAAACACCAATGAGCAGTTCTTC
V: TRBV7-4; size: -; D: TRBD1; J: TRBJ1-6; CDR3: CASRPWTGEMDSPLHF; DNA: TGTGCCAGCAGACCCTGGACAGGGGAGATGGATTCACCCCTCCACTTT
V: TRBV25-1; size: -; D: TRBD1; J: TRBJ2-1; CDR3: CASSIAGTASNEQFF; DNA: TGTGCCAGCAGCATTGCCGGGACAGCCAGTAATGAGCAGTTCTTC
V: TRBV14; size: few; D: -; J: TRBJ1-2; CDR3: CASSPWTALNYGYTF; DNA: TGTGCCAGCAGCCCATGGACAGCTCTAAACTATGGCTACACCTTC
V: TRBV11-2; size: -; D: -; J: TRBJ2-1; CDR3: CASSLDHGTPNEQFF; DNA: TGTGCCAGCAGCTTAGATCATGGGACCCCGAATGAGCAGTTCTTC
V: TRBV5-1; size: few; D: -; J: TRBJ2-7; CDR3: CASSRRGGVSSYEQYF; DNA: TGCGCCAGCAGCCGTCGAGGGGGGGTTAGCTCCTACGAGCAGTACTTC
V: TRBV10-1; size: -; D: TRBD2; J: TRBJ2-2; CDR3: CASSESASGEGTGELFF; DNA: TGCGCCAGCAGTGAGTCAGCAAGCGGGGAAGGCACCGGGGAGCTGTTTTTT
V: TRBV10-3; size: few; D: -; J: TRBJ1-1; CDR3: CAITPGGRPTEAFF; DNA: TGTGCCATCACCCCCGGCGGCAGGCCCACTGAAGCTTTCTTT